This T cell receptor (beta chain) was found in a study of cytomegalovirus exposure and HLA in healthy donors. The study, taken as a whole, reports: As was reported, the classifier diagnosed cytomegalovirus status with high specificity and sensitivity.

Clones were read by immunoSEQ multiplex PCR, and TCRdb kept only the in-frame ones, dropping some. The repertoire holds approximately 120,000 clones, about 88% seen once, with more than 2% in the top ten. A few counts support this clone. Its antigen is not known. The sequenced sample consisted of PBMCs. The sequence was obtained from a woman aged 18-30 years in good health and CMV-seronegative.

The CDR3 here is CASSSSREDGYTF. Written as DNA, the CDR3 is TGTGCCAGCAGCTCCAGCAGGGAGGATGGCTACACCTTC. This chain joins TRBV7-2 and TRBJ1-2, with D maybe TRBD1 (5 bases). Germline V gene lookup returns CDR1 SGHTA and CDR2 FQGNSA. The CDR3 is 13 residues long. The V end lost 4 bases, the J end lost 6 bases, and 12 bases lay between the germline ends.